Below, one T cell receptor beta chain is given with its context. Antigen unknown. Germline V gene lookup returns CDR1 MNHEY and CDR2 SMNVEV (reference sequence). Trimming cost V 7 bases and J 0 bases, with 18 bases left between them. CDR3 length equals 16 residues. The method was immunoSEQ multiplex PCR; TCRdb's version includes in-frame clones alone and lacks a portion of them. The sample holds some 15,000 clones, roughly 70% seen once. Stage II-IVA oral cavity squamous cell carcinoma was new and untreated by systemic or radiation therapy. The patients had HPV-negative, locally advanced oral cavity squamous cell carcinoma. The data were taken from a study of neoadjuvant anti-PD-1 for oral cavity cancer. Study overall: Around day 43, patients without progression received a fourth nivolumab dose before surgery. Study-wide results and caveats: Higher pretreatment blood Treg/Th17 ratios correlated with higher pretreatment blood and lower post-treatment tumor TCRbeta clonality.

The sequenced sample was PBMCs, obtained before nivolumab (anti-PD-1) treatment. The sequence was obtained from a person aged 40 to 85 with oral cavity squamous cell carcinoma. V and J are TRBV27 and TRBJ2-5; the D is unclear. CDR3 nucleotide sequence: TGTGCCAGCACCCCCGGAAGGAGTGATTACCAAGAGACCCAGTACTTC. Translation: CASTPGRSDYQETQYF.